Listed below are T cell receptor beta chains from one sample, sequenced in a study of blood T cell repertoires in COVID-19. Generated by immunoSEQ multiplex PCR, the TCRdb table keeps only in-frame clones and is missing some. The repertoire includes about 160,000 clones, approximately 80% of them detected once, and under 3% sits in the top ten. Sequenced sample: peripheral blood. The receptors stem from a woman aged 60 to 75 with acute or convalescent COVID-19. CDR3s include the opening cysteine and the closing phenylalanine or tryptophan. The D gene is left open where the match is weak. Some rows have no size entry. The others give once, few or many, or a class for an expanded clone.

CDR3: CASSQDRRGGFYGYTF
DNA: TGCGCCAGCAGCCAAGATCGAAGGGGCGGCTTCTATGGCTACACCTTC
J: TRBJ1-2
D: -
V: TRBV4-3
size: -

CDR3: CASSLGGQGGTGELFF
DNA: TGTGCCAGCAGCTTGGGAGGTCAGGGCGGCACCGGGGAGCTGTTTTTT
J: TRBJ2-2
D: -
V: TRBV5-6
size: -

CDR3: CASSSRRGTAGNEQYF
DNA: TGTGCCAGCAGCTCAAGGAGGGGTACGGCGGGTAACGAGCAGTACTTC
J: TRBJ2-7
D: -
V: TRBV7-2
size: -

CDR3: CASSPETVFDSPLHF
DNA: TGCGCCAGCAGCCCTGAGACAGTGTTTGATTCACCCCTCCACTTT
J: TRBJ1-6
D: -
V: TRBV4-1
size: -

CDR3: CASSSPPPLLNTGELFF
DNA: TGTGCCAGCAGCTCCCCACCTCCACTCTTAAACACCGGGGAGCTGTTTTTT
J: TRBJ2-2
D: -
V: TRBV7-9
size: -

CDR3: CASSQGGYEQFF
DNA: TGCGCCAGCAGCCAAGGGGGCTATGAGCAGTTCTTC
J: TRBJ2-1
D: -
V: TRBV4-3
size: -

CDR3: CASSVGQPAGGYTF
DNA: TGTGCCAGCAGCGTAGGGCAGCCCGCGGGGGGCTACACCTTC
J: TRBJ1-2
D: -
V: TRBV9
size: -

CDR3: CASSYRTGGSYEQYF
DNA: TGTGCCAGCAGCTACCGGACAGGGGGTAGCTACGAGCAGTACTTC
J: TRBJ2-7
D: TRBD1
V: TRBV7-2
size: -

CDR3: CASSLRDRGRAETDTQYF
DNA: TGTGCCAGCAGCCTCCGGGACAGGGGGCGGGCGGAGACAGATACGCAGTATTTT
J: TRBJ2-3
D: TRBD1
V: TRBV7-8
size: -

CDR3: CASSPEGNTEAFF
DNA: TGTGCCAGCTCACCAGAGGGAAACACTGAAGCTTTCTTT
J: TRBJ1-1
D: -
V: TRBV18
size: -

CDR3: CASNTPGRDTDTQYF
DNA: TGTGCCAGTAACACTCCTGGGCGGGACACAGATACGCAGTATTTT
J: TRBJ2-3
D: -
V: TRBV19
size: -

CDR3: CASSRVGGPGNEQFF
DNA: TGTGCCAGCAGCCGGGTCGGAGGGCCGGGCAATGAGCAGTTCTTC
J: TRBJ2-1
D: -
V: TRBV9
size: -

CDR3: CASSVLTGLMNTEAFF
DNA: TGTGCCAGCAGCGTCCTGACCGGACTGATGAACACTGAAGCTTTCTTT
J: TRBJ1-1
D: -
V: TRBV9
size: -

CDR3: CASSVRDRNWHEQFF
DNA: TGTGCCAGCAGCGTCCGGGACAGGAATTGGCATGAGCAGTTCTTC
J: TRBJ2-1
D: TRBD1
V: TRBV9
size: -

CDR3: CASSLGTGSTGELFF
DNA: TGTGCCAGCAGCTTGGGGACAGGGTCTACCGGGGAGCTGTTTTTT
J: TRBJ2-2
D: TRBD1
V: TRBV5-4
size: -

CDR3: CASSEGAADTEAFF
DNA: TGTGCCAGCAGTGAGGGGGCGGCGGACACTGAAGCTTTCTTT
J: TRBJ1-1
D: -
V: TRBV6-1
size: few